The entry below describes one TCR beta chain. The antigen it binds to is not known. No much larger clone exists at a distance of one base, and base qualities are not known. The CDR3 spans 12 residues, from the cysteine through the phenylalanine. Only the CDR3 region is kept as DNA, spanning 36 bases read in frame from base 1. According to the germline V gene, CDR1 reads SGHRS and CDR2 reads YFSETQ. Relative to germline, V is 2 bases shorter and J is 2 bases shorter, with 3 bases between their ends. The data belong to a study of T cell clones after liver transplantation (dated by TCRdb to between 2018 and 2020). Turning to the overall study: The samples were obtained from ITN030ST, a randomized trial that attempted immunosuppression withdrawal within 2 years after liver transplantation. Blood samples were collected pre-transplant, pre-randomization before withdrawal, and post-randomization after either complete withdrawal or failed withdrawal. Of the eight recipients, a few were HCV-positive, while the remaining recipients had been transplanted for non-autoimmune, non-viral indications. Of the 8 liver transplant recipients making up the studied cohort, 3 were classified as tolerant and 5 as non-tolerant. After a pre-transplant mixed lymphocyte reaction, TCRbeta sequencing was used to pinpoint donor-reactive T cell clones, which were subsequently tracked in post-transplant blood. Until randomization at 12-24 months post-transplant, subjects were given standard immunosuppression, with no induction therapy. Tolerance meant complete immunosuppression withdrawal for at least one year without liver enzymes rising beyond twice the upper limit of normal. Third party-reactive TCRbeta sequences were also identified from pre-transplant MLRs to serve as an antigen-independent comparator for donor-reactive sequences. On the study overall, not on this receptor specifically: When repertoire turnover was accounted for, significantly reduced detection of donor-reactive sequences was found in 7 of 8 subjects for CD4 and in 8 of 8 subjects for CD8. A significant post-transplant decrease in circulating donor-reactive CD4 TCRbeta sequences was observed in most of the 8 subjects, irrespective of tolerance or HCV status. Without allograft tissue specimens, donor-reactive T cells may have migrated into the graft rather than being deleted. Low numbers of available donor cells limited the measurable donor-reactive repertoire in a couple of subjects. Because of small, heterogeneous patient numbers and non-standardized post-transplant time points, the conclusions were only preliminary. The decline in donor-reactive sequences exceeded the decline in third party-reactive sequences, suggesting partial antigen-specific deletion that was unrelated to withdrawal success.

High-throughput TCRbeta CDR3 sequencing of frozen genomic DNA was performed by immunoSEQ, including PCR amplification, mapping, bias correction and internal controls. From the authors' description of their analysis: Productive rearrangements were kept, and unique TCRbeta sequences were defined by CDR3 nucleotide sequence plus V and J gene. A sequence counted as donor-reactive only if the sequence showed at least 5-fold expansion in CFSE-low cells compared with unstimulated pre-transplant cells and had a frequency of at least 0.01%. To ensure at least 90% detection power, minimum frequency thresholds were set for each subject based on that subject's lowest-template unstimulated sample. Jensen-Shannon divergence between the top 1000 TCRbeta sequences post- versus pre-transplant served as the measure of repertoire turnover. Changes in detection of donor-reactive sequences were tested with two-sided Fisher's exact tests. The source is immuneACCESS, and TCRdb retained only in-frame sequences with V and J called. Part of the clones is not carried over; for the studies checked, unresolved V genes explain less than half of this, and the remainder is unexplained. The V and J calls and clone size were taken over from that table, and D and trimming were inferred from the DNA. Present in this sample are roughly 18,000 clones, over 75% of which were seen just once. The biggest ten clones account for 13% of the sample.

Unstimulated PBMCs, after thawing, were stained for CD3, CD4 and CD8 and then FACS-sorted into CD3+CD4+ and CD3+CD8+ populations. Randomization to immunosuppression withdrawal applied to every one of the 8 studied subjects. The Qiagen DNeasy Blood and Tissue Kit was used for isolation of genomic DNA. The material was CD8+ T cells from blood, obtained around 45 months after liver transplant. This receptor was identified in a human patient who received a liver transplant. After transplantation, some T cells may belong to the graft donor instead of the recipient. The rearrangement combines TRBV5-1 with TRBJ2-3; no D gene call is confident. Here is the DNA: TGCGCCAGCAGCTTCCCCACAGATACGCAGTATTTT. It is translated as CASSFPTDTQYF.